The 9 T cell receptor beta chains in this list originate from one sample, sequenced in a study of yellow fever vaccine responses in identical twins. TCRdb itself ran the RT-PCR reads through MiXCR, one entry per CDR3 protein. The sample has roughly 2,500 distinct CDR3 sequences; roughly 82% are singletons. Specimen: T cells from blood (PBMCs), unsorted or a sorted subset (not recorded which), collected before or after yellow fever vaccination (not recorded which). All receptors come from a young woman who received the yellow fever vaccine.

CDR3 bases: TGTGCCAGCAGTCCTAAGGGTGAGCAGTTCTTC. This codes for CASSPKGEQFF. This chain connects TRBV28 to TRBJ2-1; no reliable D call. The CDR3 length is 11 residues. Germline CDR1 is MDHEN and CDR2 is SYDVKM. Trimming took off 5 bases at V and 9 bases at J, with 8 bases between the two ends.

The rearrangement uses TRBV29-1 and TRBJ2-5; TRBD2 aligns across 8 bases. Unmatched junction bases numbered 12, after V lost 4 bases and J lost 5 bases. CDR1 and CDR2 from the germline V gene are SQVTM and ANQGSEA. CDR3 length equals 15 residues. The CDR3: CSVGAPSGGWETQYF. CDR3 coding DNA: TGCAGCGTTGGGGCCCCGAGCGGGGGTTGGGAGACCCAGTACTTC.

This chain connects TRBV5-6 to TRBJ2-1; D unresolved. Germline V CDR1 and CDR2: SGHDT, YYEEEE. CDR3 size: 15 residues. Trimming removed 0 bases at V and 3 bases at J, with 10 bases between. CDR3 in DNA: TGTGCCAGCAGCTTGGGGTTTGGCAGCTACAATGAGCAGTTCTTC. It codes for CASSLGFGSYNEQFF.

The chain recombines TRBV6-1 with TRBJ2-1; no clear D gene. Trimming took 3 bases from V and 7 from J, leaving 13 bases between them. Germline CDR1 reads MNHNS; CDR2 reads SASEGT. This CDR3 contains 14 residues. CDR3 loop: CASSDGWVTNEQFF. DNA for the CDR3: TGTGCCAGCAGTGATGGTTGGGTTACAAATGAGCAGTTCTTC.

This clonotype was seen more than once but under ten times. The rearrangement joins TRBV11-3 to TRBJ2-3; the match to TRBD2 covers 12 bases. The CDR3 covers 18 residues. V dropped 5 bases and J dropped 5; count of bases not matched to a gene: 14. The germline V gene has CDR1 SGHNT and CDR2 YENEEA. The CDR3 spells CASSSGTSGGPSIDTQYF. As DNA, the CDR3 is TGTGCCAGCAGCAGTGGTACTAGCGGGGGGCCGAGTATAGATACGCAGTATTTT.

This clonotype was picked up one time. The CDR3 here is CASSVVGQGAGELFF. CDR3 in DNA: TGTGCCAGCAGCGTAGTAGGACAGGGGGCCGGGGAGCTGTTTTTT. V and J are TRBV9 and TRBJ2-2, with 10 bases that match TRBD1. The CDR3 covers 15 residues. The V segment lost 0 bases and the J segment 6 bases; nucleotides outside the gene matches: 2. CDR1 and CDR2 from the germline V gene are SGDLS and YYNGEE.

This clonotype was observed a handful of times. The rearrangement joins TRBV29-1 to TRBJ2-3; no clear D. Trimming removed 4 bases from V and 3 bases from J, with 8 bases in between. Germline lookup yields CDR1 SQVTM and CDR2 ANQGSEA. This CDR3 comprises 12 residues. As DNA, the CDR3 is TGCAGCGTTGCCCCCTTGACAGATACGCAGTATTTT. It codes for CSVAPLTDTQYF.

This clonotype was counted only a few times. V is TRBV7-3 and J is TRBJ2-3; no reliable D call. The CDR3 has 13 amino acids. Germline values: CDR1 SGHTA, CDR2 FQGTGA. V gave up 4 bases and J gave up 4 bases, with 9 bases separating them. In DNA, the CDR3 is TGTGCCAGCAGCTCCGGACGGTCAGATACGCAGTATTTT. This codes for CASSSGRSDTQYF.

Notes on this clonotype: A read error may account for a junction end that differs from germline. The chain has TRBV10-3 and TRBJ1-1; TRBD1 matches 7 bases. Germline V gene data show CDR1 as ENHRY and CDR2 as SYGVKD. The CDR3 spans 14 residues. The chain's CDR3 is CAINPGQTNAEAFF. The CDR3 DNA reads TGTGCCATCAACCCGGGACAGACGAACGCTGAAGCTTTCTTT.